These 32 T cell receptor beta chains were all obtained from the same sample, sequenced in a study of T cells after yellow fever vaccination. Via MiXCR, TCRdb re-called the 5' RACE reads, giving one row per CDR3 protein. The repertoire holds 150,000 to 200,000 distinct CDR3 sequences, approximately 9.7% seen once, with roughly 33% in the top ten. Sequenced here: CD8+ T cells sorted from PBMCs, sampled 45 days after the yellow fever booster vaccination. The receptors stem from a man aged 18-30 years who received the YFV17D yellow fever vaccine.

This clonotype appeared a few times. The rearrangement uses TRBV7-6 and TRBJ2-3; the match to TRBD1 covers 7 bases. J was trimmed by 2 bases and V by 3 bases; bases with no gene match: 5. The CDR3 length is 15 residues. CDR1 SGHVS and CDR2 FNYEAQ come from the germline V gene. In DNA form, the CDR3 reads TGTGCCAGCAGCTTTCGGGACAGCTTCACAGATACGCAGTATTTT. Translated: CASSFRDSFTDTQYF.

CDR3 nucleotides: TGTGCCAGCAGTCAAGACAGGGGTGACAGATTCTACGAGCAGTACTTC. This codes for CASSQDRGDRFYEQYF. The chain employs TRBV6-2 or TRBV6-3 and TRBJ2-7; TRBD1 aligns across 8 bases. CDR1 is MNHEY, CDR2 SVGEGT, per germline. This CDR3 comprises 16 residues. V lost 5 bases and J lost 3; bases outside the gene matches: 12.

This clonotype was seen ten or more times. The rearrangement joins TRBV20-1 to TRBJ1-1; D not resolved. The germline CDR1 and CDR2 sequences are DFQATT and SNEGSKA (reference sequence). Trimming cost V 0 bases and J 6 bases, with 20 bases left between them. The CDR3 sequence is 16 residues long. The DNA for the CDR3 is TGCAGTGCTAGAGACCCACTAACATCTGGAGTCGCTGAAGCTTTCTTT. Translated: CSARDPLTSGVAEAFF.

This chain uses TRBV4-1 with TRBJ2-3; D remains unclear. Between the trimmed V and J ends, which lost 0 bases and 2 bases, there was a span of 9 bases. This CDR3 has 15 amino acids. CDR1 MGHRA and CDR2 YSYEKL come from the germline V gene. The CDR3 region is CASSQEFRLTDTQYF. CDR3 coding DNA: TGCGCCAGCAGCCAAGAATTCCGCCTCACAGATACGCAGTATTTT.

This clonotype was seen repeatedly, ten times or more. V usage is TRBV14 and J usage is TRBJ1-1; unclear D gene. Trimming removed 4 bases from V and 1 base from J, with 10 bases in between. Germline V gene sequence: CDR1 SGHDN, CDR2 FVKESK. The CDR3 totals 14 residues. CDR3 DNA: TGTGCCAGCAGCCCCCGCGGAGCGAACACTGAAGCTTTCTTT. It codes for CASSPRGANTEAFF.

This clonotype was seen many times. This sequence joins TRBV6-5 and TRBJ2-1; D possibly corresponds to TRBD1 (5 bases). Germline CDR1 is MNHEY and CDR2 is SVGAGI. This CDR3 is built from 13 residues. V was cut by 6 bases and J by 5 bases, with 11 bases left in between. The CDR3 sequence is CASSSTANNEQFF. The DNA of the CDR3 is TGTGCCAGCAGCTCGACAGCTAACAATGAGCAGTTCTTC.

For the CDR3, the DNA is TGTGCCAGCAGCCAAACCGGGACTAGCGGCACAGATACGCAGTATTTT. This gives the protein CASSQTGTSGTDTQYF. The V gene is TRBV4-2, the J gene TRBJ2-3, with TRBD2 matching over 10 bases. The germline CDR1 and CDR2 sequences are LGHNA and YNFKEQ. CDR3 length equals 16 residues. Trimming cost V 2 bases and J 1 base; bases outside gene matches: 3.

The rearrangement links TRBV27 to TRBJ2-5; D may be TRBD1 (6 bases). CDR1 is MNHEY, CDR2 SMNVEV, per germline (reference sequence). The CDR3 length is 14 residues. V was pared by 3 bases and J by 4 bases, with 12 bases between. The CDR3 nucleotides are TGTGCCAGCAGTTTGGGCAGGGGACGAGAGACCCAGTACTTC. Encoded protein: CASSLGRGRETQYF.

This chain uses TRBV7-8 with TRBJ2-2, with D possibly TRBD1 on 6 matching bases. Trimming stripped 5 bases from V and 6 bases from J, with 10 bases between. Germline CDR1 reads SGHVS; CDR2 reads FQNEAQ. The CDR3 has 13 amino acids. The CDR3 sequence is CASSLWTAGELFF. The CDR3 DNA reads TGTGCCAGCAGCCTTTGGACAGCCGGGGAGCTGTTTTTT.

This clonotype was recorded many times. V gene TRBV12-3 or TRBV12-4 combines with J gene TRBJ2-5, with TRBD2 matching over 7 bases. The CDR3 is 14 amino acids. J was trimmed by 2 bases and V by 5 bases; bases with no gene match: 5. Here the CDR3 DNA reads TGTGCCAGCAGTCCAGCGGGGCCTCAAGAGACCCAGTACTTC. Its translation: CASSPAGPQETQYF.

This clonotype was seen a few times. As DNA, the CDR3 is TGTGCCAGCAGTGCCCGCCGGGGGTCGAACACTGAAGCTTTCTTT. It specifies CASSARRGSNTEAFF. The V and J genes are TRBV6-1 and TRBJ1-1; possibly TRBD1 for D (5 bases). The length of the CDR3 is 15 residues. Germline V gene data show CDR1 as MNHNS and CDR2 as SASEGT. The V end was cut by 4 bases, the J end by 1 base, with 13 bases between.

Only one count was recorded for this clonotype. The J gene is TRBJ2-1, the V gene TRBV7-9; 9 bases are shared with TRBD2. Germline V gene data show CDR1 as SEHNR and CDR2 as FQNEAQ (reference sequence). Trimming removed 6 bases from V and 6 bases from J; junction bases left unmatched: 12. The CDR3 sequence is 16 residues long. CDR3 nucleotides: TGTGCCAGCAGTACACCTCCGGGACTAGCCCTCAATGAGCAGTTCTTC. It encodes CASSTPPGLALNEQFF.

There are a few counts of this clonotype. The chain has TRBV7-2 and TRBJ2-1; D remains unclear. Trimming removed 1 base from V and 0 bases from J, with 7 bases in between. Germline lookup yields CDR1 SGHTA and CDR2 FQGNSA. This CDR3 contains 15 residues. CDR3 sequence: CASSLGASSYNEQFF. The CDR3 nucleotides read TGTGCCAGCAGCTTAGGGGCGAGCTCCTACAATGAGCAGTTCTTC.

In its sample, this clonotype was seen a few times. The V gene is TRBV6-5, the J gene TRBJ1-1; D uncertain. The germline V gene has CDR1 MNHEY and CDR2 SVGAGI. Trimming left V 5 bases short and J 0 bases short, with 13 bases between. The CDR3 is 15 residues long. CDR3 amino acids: CASSPLLAMNTEAFF. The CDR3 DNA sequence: TGTGCCAGCAGTCCCTTGTTGGCAATGAACACTGAAGCTTTCTTT.

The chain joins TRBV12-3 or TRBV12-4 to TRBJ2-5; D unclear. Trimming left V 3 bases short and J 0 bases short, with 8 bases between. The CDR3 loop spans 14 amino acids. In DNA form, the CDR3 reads TGTGCCAGCAGTTTTTCCCCTCACCAAGAGACCCAGTACTTC. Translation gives CASSFSPHQETQYF.

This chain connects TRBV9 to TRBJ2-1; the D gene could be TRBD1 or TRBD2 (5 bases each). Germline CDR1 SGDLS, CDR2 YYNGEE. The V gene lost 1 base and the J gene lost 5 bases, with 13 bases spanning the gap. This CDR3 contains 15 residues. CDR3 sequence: CASSVRDDGNNEQFF. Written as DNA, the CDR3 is TGTGCCAGCAGCGTAAGGGACGATGGTAACAATGAGCAGTTCTTC. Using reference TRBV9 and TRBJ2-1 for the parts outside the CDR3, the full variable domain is DSGVTQTPKHLITATGQRVTLRCSPRSGDLSVYWYQQSLDQGLQFLIQYYNGEERAKGNILERFSAQQFPDLHSELNLSSLELGDSALYFCASSVRDDGNNEQFFGPGTRLTVL.

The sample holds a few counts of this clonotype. The CDR3 sequence is CASSTTGLNTEAFF. The CDR3, as DNA: TGTGCCAGCAGCACGACAGGGTTGAACACTGAAGCTTTCTTT. The chain links TRBV5-4 to TRBJ1-1; TRBD1 aligns across 7 bases. The CDR3 sequence is 14 residues long. V was clipped by 4 bases and J by 0 bases; unmatched bases: 3. From germline, CDR1 is SGHNT and CDR2 YYREEE (reference sequence).

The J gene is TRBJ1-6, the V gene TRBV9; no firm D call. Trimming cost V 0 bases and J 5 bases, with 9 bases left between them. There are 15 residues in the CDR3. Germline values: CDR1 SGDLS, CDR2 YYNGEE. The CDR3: CASSVAGLDNSPLHF. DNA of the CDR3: TGTGCCAGCAGCGTAGCGGGATTAGATAATTCACCCCTCCACTTT.

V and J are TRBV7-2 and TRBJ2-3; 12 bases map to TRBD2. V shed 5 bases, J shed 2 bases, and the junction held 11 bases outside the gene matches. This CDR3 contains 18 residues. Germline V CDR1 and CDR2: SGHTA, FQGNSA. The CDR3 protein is CASSRSVLAGGYTDTQYF. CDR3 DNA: TGTGCCAGCAGCCGAAGTGTTCTAGCGGGGGGGTACACAGATACGCAGTATTTT.

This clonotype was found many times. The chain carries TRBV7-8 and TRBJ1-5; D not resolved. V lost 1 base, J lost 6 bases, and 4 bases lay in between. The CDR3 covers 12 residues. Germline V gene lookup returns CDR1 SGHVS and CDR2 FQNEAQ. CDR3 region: CASSLEGQPQHF. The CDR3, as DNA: TGTGCCAGCAGCTTAGAAGGTCAGCCCCAGCATTTT. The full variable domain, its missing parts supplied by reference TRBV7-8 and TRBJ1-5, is GAGVSQSPRYKVAKRGQDVALRCDPISGHVSLFWYQQALGQGPEFLTYFQNEAQLDKSGLPSDRFFAERPEGSVSTLKIQRTQQEDSAVYLCASSLEGQPQHFGDGTRLSIL.

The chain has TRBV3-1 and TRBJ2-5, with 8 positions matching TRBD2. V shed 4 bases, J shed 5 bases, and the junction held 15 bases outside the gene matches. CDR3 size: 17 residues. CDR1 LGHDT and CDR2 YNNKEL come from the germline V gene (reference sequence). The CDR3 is CASSRHAGRGGLETQYF. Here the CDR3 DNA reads TGTGCCAGCAGCCGGCACGCGGGCCGGGGGGGCCTGGAGACCCAGTACTTC.

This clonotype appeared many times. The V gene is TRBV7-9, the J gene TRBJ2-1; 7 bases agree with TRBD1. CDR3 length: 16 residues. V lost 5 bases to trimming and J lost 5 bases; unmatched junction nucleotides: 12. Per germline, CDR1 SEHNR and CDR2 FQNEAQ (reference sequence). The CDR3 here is CASSTNRDSVNNEQFF. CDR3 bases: TGTGCCAGCAGCACAAACCGGGACAGTGTAAACAATGAGCAGTTCTTC.

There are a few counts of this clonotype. CDR3 protein: CSAGDPDRPSYNEQFF. The CDR3 DNA reads as TGCAGTGCTGGTGACCCCGACAGGCCCTCGTACAATGAGCAGTTCTTC. The chain combines TRBV20-1 with TRBJ2-1, with D possibly TRBD1 on 6 matching bases. Looked up from germline, CDR1 is DFQATT and CDR2 is SNEGSKA (reference sequence). V gave up 5 bases and J gave up 4 bases, with 21 bases separating them. This CDR3 is built from 16 residues.

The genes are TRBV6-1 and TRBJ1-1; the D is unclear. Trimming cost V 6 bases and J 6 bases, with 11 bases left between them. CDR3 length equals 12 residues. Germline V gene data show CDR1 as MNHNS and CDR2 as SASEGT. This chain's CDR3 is CASRPTVSEAFF. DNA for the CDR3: TGTGCCAGCAGACCGACGGTCTCTGAAGCTTTCTTT.

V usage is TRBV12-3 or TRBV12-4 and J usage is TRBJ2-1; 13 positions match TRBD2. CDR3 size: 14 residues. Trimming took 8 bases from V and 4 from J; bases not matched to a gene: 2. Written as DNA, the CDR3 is TGTGCCAGCGCGGGACTAGCGGGATACAATGAGCAGTTCTTC. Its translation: CASAGLAGYNEQFF.

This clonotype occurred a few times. CDR3 nucleotides: TGTGCTAGTGGTTTGGTACAGGGGGCCCAAGAGACCCAGTACTTC. Protein sequence: CASGLVQGAQETQYF. The V and J genes are TRBV12-5 and TRBJ2-5, with 9 positions matching TRBD1. Looked up from germline, CDR1 is LGHNT and CDR2 is FRNRAP. V lost 0 bases and J lost 1; bases outside the gene matches: 0. This CDR3 is built from 15 residues.

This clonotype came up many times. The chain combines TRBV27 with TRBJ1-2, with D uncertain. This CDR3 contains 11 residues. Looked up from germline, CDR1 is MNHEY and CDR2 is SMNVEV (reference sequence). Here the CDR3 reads CACRSIYGYTF. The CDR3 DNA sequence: TGTGCGTGCAGGAGCATCTATGGCTACACCTTC.

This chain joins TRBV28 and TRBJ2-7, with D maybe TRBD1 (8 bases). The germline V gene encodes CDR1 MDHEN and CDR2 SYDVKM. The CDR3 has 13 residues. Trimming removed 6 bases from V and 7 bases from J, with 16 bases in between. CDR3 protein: CASSDDRGGEQYV. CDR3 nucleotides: TGTGCCAGCAGCGACGACAGGGGAGGGGAGCAGTACGTC.

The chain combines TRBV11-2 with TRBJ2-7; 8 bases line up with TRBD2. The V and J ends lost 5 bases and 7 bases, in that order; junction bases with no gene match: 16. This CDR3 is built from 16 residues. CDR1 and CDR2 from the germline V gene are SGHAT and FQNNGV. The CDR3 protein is CASSLPGSGSPWEQYF. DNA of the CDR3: TGTGCCAGCAGCCTCCCGGGGAGCGGGAGCCCTTGGGAGCAGTACTTC.

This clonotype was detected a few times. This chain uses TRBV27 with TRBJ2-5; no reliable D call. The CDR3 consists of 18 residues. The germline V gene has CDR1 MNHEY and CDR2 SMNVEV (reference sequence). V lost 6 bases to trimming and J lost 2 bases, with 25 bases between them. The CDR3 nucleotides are TGTGCCAGCAGCGTACAATGGGCCAGAGGAGTGGAACAAGAGACCCAGTACTTC. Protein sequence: CASSVQWARGVEQETQYF.

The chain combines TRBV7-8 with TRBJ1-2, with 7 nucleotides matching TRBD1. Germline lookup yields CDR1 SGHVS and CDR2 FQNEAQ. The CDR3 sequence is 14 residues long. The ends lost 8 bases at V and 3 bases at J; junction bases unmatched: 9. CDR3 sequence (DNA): TGTGCCAGCCAGGGTTCAGGGGGGTACTATGGCTACACCTTC. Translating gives CASQGSGGYYGYTF.

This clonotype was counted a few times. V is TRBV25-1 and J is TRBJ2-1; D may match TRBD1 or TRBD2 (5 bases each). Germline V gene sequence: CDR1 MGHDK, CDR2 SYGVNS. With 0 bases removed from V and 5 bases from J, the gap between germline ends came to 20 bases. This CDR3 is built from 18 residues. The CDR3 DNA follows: TGTGCCAGCAGTGAATACCAACCTCCAACGGGGCTCAACAATGAGCAGTTCTTC. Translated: CASSEYQPPTGLNNEQFF.